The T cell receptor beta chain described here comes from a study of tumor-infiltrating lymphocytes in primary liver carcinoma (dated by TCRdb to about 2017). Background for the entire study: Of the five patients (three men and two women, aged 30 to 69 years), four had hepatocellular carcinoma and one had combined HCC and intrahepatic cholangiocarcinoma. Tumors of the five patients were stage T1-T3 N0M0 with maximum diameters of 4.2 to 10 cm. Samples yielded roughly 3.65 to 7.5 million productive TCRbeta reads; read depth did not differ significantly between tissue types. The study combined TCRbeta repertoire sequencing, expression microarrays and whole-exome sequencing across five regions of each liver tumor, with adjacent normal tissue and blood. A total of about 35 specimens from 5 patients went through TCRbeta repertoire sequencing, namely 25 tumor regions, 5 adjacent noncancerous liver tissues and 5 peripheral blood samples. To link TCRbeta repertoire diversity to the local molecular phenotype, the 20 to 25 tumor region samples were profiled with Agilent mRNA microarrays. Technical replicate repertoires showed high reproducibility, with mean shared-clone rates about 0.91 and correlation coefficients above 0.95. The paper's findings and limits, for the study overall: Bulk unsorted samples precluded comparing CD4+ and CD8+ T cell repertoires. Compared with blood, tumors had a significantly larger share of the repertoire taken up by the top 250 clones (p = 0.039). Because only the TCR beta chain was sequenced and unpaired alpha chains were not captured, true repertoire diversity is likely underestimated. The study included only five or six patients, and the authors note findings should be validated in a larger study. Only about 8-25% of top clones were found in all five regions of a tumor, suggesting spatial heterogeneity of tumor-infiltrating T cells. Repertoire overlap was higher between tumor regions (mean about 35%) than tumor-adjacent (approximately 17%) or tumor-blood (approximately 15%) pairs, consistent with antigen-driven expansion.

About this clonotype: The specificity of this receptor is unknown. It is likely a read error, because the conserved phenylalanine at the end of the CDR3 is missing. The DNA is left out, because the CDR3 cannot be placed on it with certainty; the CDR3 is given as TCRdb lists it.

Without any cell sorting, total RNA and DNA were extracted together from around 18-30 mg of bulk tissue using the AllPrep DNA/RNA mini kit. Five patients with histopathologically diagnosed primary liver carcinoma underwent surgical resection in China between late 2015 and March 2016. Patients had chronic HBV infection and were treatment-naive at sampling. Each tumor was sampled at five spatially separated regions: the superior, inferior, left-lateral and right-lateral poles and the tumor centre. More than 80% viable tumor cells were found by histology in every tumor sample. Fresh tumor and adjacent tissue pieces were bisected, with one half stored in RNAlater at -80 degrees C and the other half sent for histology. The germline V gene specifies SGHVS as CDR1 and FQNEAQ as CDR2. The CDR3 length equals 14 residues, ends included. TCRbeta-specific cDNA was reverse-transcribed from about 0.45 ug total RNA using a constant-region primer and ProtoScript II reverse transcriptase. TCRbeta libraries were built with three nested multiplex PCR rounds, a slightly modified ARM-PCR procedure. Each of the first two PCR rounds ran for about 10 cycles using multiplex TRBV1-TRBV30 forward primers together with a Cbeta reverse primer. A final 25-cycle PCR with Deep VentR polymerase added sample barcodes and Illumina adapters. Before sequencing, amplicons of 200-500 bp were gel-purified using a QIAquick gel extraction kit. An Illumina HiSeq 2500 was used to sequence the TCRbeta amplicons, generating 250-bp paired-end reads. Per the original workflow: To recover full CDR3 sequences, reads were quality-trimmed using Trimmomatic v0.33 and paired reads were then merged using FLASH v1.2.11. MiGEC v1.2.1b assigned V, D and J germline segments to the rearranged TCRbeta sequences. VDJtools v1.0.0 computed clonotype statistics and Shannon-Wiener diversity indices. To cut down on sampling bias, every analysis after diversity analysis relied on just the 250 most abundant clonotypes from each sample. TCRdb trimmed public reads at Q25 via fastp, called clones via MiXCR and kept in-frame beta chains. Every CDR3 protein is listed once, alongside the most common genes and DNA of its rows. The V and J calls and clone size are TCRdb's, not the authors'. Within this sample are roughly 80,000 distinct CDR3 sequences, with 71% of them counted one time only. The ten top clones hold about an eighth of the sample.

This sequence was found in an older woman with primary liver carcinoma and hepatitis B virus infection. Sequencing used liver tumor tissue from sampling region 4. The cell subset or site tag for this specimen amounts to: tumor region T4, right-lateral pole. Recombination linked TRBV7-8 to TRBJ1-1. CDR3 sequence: CASSLGGGTQFIFL.